The T cell receptor (beta chain) described here comes from a study of T cell responses to AZD1222 COVID-19 vaccine. Broader study findings: Baseline antibody screening turned up just 6 or 7 seropositive AZD1222 recipients. Without day 14 samples, only post-peak T cell repertoires were studied. Nearly half of spike-specific TCRs reportedly target variant regions that are unmutated in the B.1.351 and B.1.1.7 variants.

Second-dose recipients at about 4 or about 12 weeks were treated as one pooled group. Using immunoSEQ multiplex PCR, the repertoire was profiled, and TCRdb retains in-frame clones only, with some absent. Among tens of thousands of clones, approximately 90% were seen once, and the ten largest hold under 5.5%. Points on this clone: Its antigen is undetermined.

The sequencing used peripheral blood, collected 28 days after the second AZD1222 dose. The receptor's source is an adult who received the AZD1222 COVID-19 vaccine.

CDR3 DNA sequence: TGTGCCAGTACCAGAACTGGAAACACCATATATTTT. It yields the protein CASTRTGNTIYF. This chain connects TRBV19 to TRBJ1-3; unclear D gene. The CDR3 has 12 residues. From germline, CDR1 is LNHDA and CDR2 SQIVND (reference sequence). Between the trimmed V and J ends, which lost 7 bases and 2 bases, there was a span of 6 bases.